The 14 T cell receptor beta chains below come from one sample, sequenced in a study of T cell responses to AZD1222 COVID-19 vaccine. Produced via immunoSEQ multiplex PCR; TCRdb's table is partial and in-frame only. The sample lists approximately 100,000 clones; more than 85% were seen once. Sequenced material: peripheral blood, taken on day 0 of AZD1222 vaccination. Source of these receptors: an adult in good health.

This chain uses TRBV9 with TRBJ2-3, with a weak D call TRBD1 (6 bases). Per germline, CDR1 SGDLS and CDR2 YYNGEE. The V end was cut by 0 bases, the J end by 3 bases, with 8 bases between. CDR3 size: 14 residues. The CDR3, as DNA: TGTGCCAGCAGCGTAGAGGGGGATACAGATACGCAGTATTTT. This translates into CASSVEGDTDTQYF.

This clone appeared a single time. The CDR3 DNA reads as TGTGCCAGCACCCTCGGACTAGCGGGGACCTACGAGCAGTACTTC. The encoded protein is CASTLGLAGTYEQYF. This chain links TRBV28 with TRBJ2-7; the match to TRBD2 covers 12 bases. CDR3 length: 15 residues. Germline V gives CDR1 MDHEN, CDR2 SYDVKM. With 7 bases clipped from V and 2 bases from J, the junction kept 6 bases outside the gene matches.

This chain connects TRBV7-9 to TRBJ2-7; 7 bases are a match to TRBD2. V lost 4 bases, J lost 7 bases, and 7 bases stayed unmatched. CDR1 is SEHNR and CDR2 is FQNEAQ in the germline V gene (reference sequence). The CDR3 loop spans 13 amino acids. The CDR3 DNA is TGTGCCAGCAGCTCCCCGCGGGGGAGGGAGCAGTACTTC. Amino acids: CASSSPRGREQYF. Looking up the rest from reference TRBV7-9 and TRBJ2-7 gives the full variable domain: DTGVSQNPRHKITKRGQNVTFRCDPISEHNRLYWYRQTLGQGPEFLTYFQNEAQLEKSRLLSDRFSAERPKGSFSTLEIQRTEQGDSAMYLCASSSPRGREQYFGPGTRLTVT.

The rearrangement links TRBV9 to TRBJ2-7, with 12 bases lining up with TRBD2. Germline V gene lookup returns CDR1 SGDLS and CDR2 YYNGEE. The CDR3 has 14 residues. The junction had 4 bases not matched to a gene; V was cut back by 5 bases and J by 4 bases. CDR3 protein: CASSAGTSGYEQYF. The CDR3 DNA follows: TGTGCCAGCAGTGCCGGGACTAGCGGGTACGAGCAGTACTTC. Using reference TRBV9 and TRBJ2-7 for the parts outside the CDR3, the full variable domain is DSGVTQTPKHLITATGQRVTLRCSPRSGDLSVYWYQQSLDQGLQFLIQYYNGEERAKGNILERFSAQQFPDLHSELNLSSLELGDSALYFCASSAGTSGYEQYFGPGTRLTVT.

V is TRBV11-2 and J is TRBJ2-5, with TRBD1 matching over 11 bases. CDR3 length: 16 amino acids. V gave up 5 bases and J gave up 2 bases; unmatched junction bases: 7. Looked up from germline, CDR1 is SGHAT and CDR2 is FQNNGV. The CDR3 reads CASSPRTGGSQETQYF. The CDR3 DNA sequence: TGTGCCAGCAGCCCAAGGACAGGGGGCTCGCAAGAGACCCAGTACTTC.

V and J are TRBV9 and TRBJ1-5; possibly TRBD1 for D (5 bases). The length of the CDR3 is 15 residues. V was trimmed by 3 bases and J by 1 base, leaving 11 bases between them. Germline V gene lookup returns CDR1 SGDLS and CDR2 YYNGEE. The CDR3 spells CASSADGASNQPQHF. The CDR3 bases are TGTGCCAGCAGCGCAGACGGGGCGAGCAATCAGCCCCAGCATTTT.

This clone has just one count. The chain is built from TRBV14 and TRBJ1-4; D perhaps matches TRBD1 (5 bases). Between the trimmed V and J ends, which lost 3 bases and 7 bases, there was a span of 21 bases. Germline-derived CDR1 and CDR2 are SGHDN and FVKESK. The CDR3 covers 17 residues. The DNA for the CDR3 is TGTGCCAGCAGCCACCAACCCCCCCCGGGGCGAATTGAAAAACTGTTTTTT. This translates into CASSHQPPPGRIEKLFF.

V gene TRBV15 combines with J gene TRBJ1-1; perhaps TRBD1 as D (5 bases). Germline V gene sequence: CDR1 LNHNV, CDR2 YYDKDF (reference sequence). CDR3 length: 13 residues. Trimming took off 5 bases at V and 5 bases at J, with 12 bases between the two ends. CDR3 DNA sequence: TGTGCCACCAGCGGTACAGGACGGACTGAAGCTTTCTTT. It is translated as CATSGTGRTEAFF.

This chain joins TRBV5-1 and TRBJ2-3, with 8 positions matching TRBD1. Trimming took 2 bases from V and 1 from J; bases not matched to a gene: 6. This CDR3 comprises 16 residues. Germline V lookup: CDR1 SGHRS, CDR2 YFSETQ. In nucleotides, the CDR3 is TGCGCCAGCAGCTTCGAAGACAGGGGTGGCACAGATACGCAGTATTTT. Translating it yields CASSFEDRGGTDTQYF.

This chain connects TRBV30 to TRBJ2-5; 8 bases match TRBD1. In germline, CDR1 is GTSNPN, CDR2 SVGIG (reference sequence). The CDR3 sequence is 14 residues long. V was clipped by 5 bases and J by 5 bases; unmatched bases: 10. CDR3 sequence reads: CAWGTGGNQETQYF. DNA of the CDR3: TGTGCCTGGGGGACAGGAGGGAATCAGGAGACCCAGTACTTC.

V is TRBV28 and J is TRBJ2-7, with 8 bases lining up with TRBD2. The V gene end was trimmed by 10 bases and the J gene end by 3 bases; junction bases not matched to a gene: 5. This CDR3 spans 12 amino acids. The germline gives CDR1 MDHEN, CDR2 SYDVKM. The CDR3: CATEGLVYEQYF. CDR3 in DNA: TGTGCCACCGAGGGACTAGTCTACGAGCAGTACTTC.

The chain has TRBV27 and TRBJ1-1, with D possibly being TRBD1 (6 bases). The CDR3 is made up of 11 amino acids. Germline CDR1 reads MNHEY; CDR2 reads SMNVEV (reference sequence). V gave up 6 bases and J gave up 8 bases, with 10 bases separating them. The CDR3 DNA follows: TGTGCCAGCAGCGCAGGGGCAGAAGCTTTCTTT. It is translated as CASSAGAEAFF.

The CDR3 DNA sequence: TGTGCCAGCAGCTACACAGGTGGGACTACCGAAGCTTTCTTT. This encodes CASSYTGGTTEAFF. The chain carries TRBV7-2 and TRBJ1-1; D might be TRBD1 (5 bases). The germline V gene encodes CDR1 SGHTA and CDR2 FQGNSA. There are 14 residues in the CDR3. Between the trimmed V and J ends, which lost 4 bases and 8 bases, there was a span of 17 bases.

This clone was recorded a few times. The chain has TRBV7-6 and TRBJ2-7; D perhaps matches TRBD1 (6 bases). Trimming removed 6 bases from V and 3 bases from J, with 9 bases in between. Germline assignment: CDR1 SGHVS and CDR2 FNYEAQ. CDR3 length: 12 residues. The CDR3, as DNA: TGTGCCAGCAGTTCGACAGGCTACGAGCAGTACTTC. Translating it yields CASSSTGYEQYF.